The 8 T cell receptor beta chains below come from one sample, sequenced in a study of T-cell reconstitution after alpha-beta-depleted transplantation in children. The library targeted TCRbeta and was prepared with unique molecular identifiers. TCRdb recomputed calls from the PCR reads with MiXCR, one row per CDR3 protein. The sample includes hundreds of thousands of distinct CDR3 sequences, around 18% of them seen just once. Sequenced here: PBMCs from the stem cell graft donor, sampled from the stem cell graft. The origin of the receptors is a human donor who donated a stem cell graft to a child with acute lymphoblastic leukemia.

Comment on this clonotype: A junction boundary mismatches the germline segment, possibly from a read error. The chain is built from TRBV20-1 and TRBJ2-7; TRBD2 agrees at 10 bases. The V gene's germline CDR1 is DFQATT and CDR2 SNEGSKA (reference sequence). The CDR3 totals 16 residues. The CDR3 reads CSARGGVLAGEYEQYF. CDR3 sequence (DNA): TGCAGTGCGAGAGGGGGTGTTCTAGCGGGAGAGTACGAGCAGTACTTC.

The chain uses TRBV7-9 and TRBJ2-6; no definite D call. V was cut by 10 bases and J by 0 bases, with 7 bases left in between. Germline CDR1 is SEHNR and CDR2 is FQNEAQ (reference sequence). The CDR3 runs to 13 residues. CDR3 sequence: CATDISGANVLTF. In DNA, the CDR3 is TGTGCCACCGACATCTCTGGGGCCAACGTCCTGACTTTC.

In its sample, this clonotype was seen many times. The chain has TRBV5-1 and TRBJ2-1; D is uncertain. Trimming cost V 0 bases and J 1 base, with 11 bases left between them. The CDR3 covers 16 residues. Germline loops: CDR1 SGHRS, CDR2 YFSETQ. This CDR3 is CASSLEVGWSYNEQFF. The DNA for the CDR3 is TGCGCCAGCAGCTTGGAGGTAGGGTGGTCCTACAATGAGCAGTTCTTC.

The chain links TRBV3-1 to TRBJ2-2; TRBD2 agrees at 12 bases. The V gene end was trimmed by 5 bases and the J gene end by 5 bases; junction bases not matched to a gene: 12. CDR1 is LGHDT and CDR2 is YNNKEL in the germline V gene (reference sequence). The CDR3 loop spans 18 amino acids. The CDR3 reads CASSTRLAGERWTGELFF. For the CDR3, the DNA is TGTGCCAGCAGCACTAGACTAGCGGGAGAAAGATGGACCGGGGAGCTGTTTTTT.

In this sample, this clonotype turned up a few times. This rearrangement joins TRBV6-1 to TRBJ2-1, with 14 positions matching TRBD2. This CDR3 spans 16 amino acids. Germline V gene data show CDR1 as MNHNS and CDR2 as SASEGT. J gave up 5 bases and V 5 bases, and 5 bases lay outside the gene matches. CDR3 amino acids: CASSTGTSGSNNEQFF. The CDR3 nucleotides are TGTGCCAGCAGTACGGGGACTAGCGGGAGCAACAATGAGCAGTTCTTC.

A few counts support this clonotype. V is TRBV7-2 and J is TRBJ2-5; TRBD2 matches at 13 bases. After removal of 5 bases from V and 5 bases from J, the junction contained 8 bases not matched to a gene. The CDR3 spans 16 residues. Per germline, CDR1 SGHTA and CDR2 FQGNSA. The CDR3 sequence is CASSPGTSGMWETQYF. The DNA for the CDR3 is TGTGCCAGCAGCCCTGGGACTAGCGGGATGTGGGAGACCCAGTACTTC.

This clonotype has ten or more counts. The rearrangement links TRBV5-1 to TRBJ1-5; a possible D gene is TRBD1 (5 bases). V lost 1 base and J lost 4, with 9 bases in between. The CDR3 is made up of 14 amino acids. Germline assignment: CDR1 SGHRS and CDR2 YFSETQ. CDR3 amino acids: CASSLIGGNQPQHF. The CDR3 DNA reads TGCGCCAGCAGCTTGATCGGGGGAAATCAGCCCCAGCATTTT. Full variable domain (remainder filled in from reference TRBV5-1 and TRBJ1-5): KAGVTQTPRYLIKTRGQQVTLSCSPISGHRSVSWYQQTPGQGLQFLFEYFSETQRNKGNFPGRFSGRQFSNSRSEMNVSTLELGDSALYLCASSLIGGNQPQHFGDGTRLSIL.

This clonotype came up once. The chain combines TRBV12-3 or TRBV12-4 with TRBJ2-7, with 10 bases lining up with TRBD2. V trimming: 0 bases; J trimming: 6 bases; junction bases outside the gene matches: 11. The length of the CDR3 is 17 residues. The CDR3 here is CASSLAIYSGRPSEQYF. The DNA for the CDR3 is TGTGCCAGCAGTTTAGCGATCTATAGCGGGAGGCCATCCGAGCAGTACTTC.